This T cell receptor (beta chain) was observed in a study of T cell responses to AZD1222 COVID-19 vaccine. Study findings and constraints: Only five to seven individuals given AZD1222 were seropositive at baseline. The donor group comprised mostly white British people and more females; the analysis possibly underestimated clonal diversity. Among spike-specific TCRs, nearly half reportedly target unmutated variant regions. Researchers report vaccine-associated CD4 TCRs spanning spike, with dominance at 160-218 and 743-854.

Points on this clone: Its specificity is not known.

V lost 7 bases, J lost 5 bases, and 4 bases stayed unmatched. The length of the CDR3 is 13 residues. Germline-derived CDR1 and CDR2 are ENHRY and SYGVKD. The repertoire was sequenced with immunoSEQ multiplex PCR; TCRdb's copy has only in-frame clones and lacks some. The sample carries some 180,000 clones, approximately 92% recorded once. The rearrangement joins TRBV10-3 to TRBJ2-5; TRBD2 matches at 10 bases. The TCR originated in an adult in good health. The sequenced sample was peripheral blood, obtained on day 0 of AZD1222 vaccination. The CDR3 loop is CAINSGGAETQYF. DNA of the CDR3: TGTGCCATCAACAGCGGGGGGGCCGAGACCCAGTACTTC.